This T cell receptor beta chain was recovered during a study of PD-1 blockade in classical Hodgkin lymphoma. The data were produced by immunoSEQ multiplex PCR, yet TCRdb's version contains in-frame clones alone and is incomplete. The sample consists of about 90,000 clones, 75% to 85% of them appearing once. About this clone itself: Its antigen is as yet unknown.

Findings of the study overall: Newly diagnosed patients and complete responders had comparable diversity at baseline. Patients who initiated nivolumab within 1 year of ASCT were excluded. CD4+ but not CD8+ TCR diversity rose significantly by C4D1. Reports described newly diagnosed patients as having lower baseline TCR diversity than healthy donors.

The time point was: cycle 4 day 1 (C4D1), after more than five weeks of nivolumab. The patients all showed relapse after autologous stem cell transplantation, while their brentuximab vedotin exposure varied. Germline values: CDR1 WNHNN, CDR2 SYGVQD (reference sequence). CDR3 length equals 11 residues. Trimming shortened V by 6 bases and J by 4 bases, and 4 bases separated the two germline ends. The TCR sequence derives from a human donor with classical Hodgkin lymphoma. The material was peripheral blood mononuclear cells (PBMCs), obtained before the fourth cycle of nivolumab. The chain combines TRBV10-1 with TRBJ1-3; D gene uncertain. CDR3 DNA: TGCGCCAGCAGGAGGGGAAACACCATATATTTT. Protein sequence: CASRRGNTIYF.